This section outlines one T cell receptor (beta chain) sequence together with its context. This clonotype was detected a few times. Its antigen has not been determined. Per-nucleotide qualities are absent, and no much larger clonotype sits a single base away. This specimen comes from a study of identical twins (dated by TCRdb to 2016 to 2017). Regarding the complete study: The study deep-sequenced TCR alpha and beta repertoires from monozygotic twins, unrelated adults of various ages and cord blood to test whether fetal clonotypes persist. To rule out contamination, the twin experiments were replicated at different times with different library preparation protocols. Here is what the overall study found, with its caveats: Out-of-frame TCR alpha sharing in monozygotic twins was systematically underestimated by recombination models, whereas sharing between unrelated individuals was in agreement with the recombination models. Invariant T cells such as MAIT and iNKT could partly confound zero-insertion analyses, although diverse VJ usage argued against such confounding for most clonotypes. Conclusions relied on cross-sectional statistical analysis, since the same donors could not be followed over many years. In beta out-of-frame sequences, excess twin sharing was weaker, because having fewer shared sequences lowered the signal-to-noise ratio. Out-of-frame TCR alpha sequences shared between twins showed an excess of low generation-probability sequences compared with coincidental sharing between unrelated individuals. Abundant cord blood beta clonotypes carried fewer insertions; young adult naive repertoires showed a weaker similar trend, while memory repertoires showed none.

Every donor in the study was a healthy Caucasian. Three unrelated non-twin adults were also sequenced: a male aged 18 to 30, a male aged 50 to 60 and a female aged 50 to 60. Using Miltenyi CD45RO+ enrichment and human naive T-cell isolation kits, memory (CD45RO+) and naive T cells were isolated from PBMC. The method behind the library was 5' RACE. TCRdb lists the instrument as Illumina HiSeq 2000. A universal primer binding site was added through template switching, and the final cDNA carried a unique molecular identifier so that TCR cDNA molecules could be counted accurately. First-strand cDNA for TCR alpha and beta chains was synthesized from specific primers in the conserved constant-segment region. To control for contamination, every cDNA library carried two barcodes: a SMART-Mk sample barcode plus Illumina barcodes. TruSeq adapter sequences, together with Illumina sample barcodes, were added in two successive PCR steps. Sequencing of the TCR alpha and beta cDNA libraries was done on the Illumina HiSeq platform using custom primers. The original pipeline was this. MiGEC processed the raw reads to extract unique molecular identifiers, while MiXCR was used to determine the CDR3 positions. Recombination models were inferred per individual with the repgenHMM and IGoR tools using an EM algorithm. The tcR package in R was used for shared clonotype analysis, with sharing normalized by the product of cloneset sizes. Out-of-frame nonproductive sequences were analyzed to study raw recombination free of thymic and clonal selection effects. In-frame beta chains were kept once TCRdb had trimmed the public reads at Q25 with fastp and called clones with MiXCR. Rows with one shared CDR3 protein collapse into an entry with the most common genes and DNA. The V and J calls follow TCRdb's processing rather than the paper's. A total of about 430,000 distinct CDR3 sequences appear in this sample, approximately 17% of them only once. The ten largest make up 10% to 15% of the sample.

The germline V gene provides CDR1 MNHNS and CDR2 SASEGT. V and J lose 7 bases and 4 bases, and a span of 14 bases separates them. From cysteine to phenylalanine, the CDR3 is 14 amino acids long. The read is trimmed to its CDR3 DNA, 42 bases read in frame from base 1. The V and J segments used are TRBV6-1 and TRBJ1-3; TRBD1 is possibly the D segment (5 matching bases). The sequence derives from a man over 45 in good health. Sequenced: naive T cells sorted from blood. This sample's cell subset or site label indicates: cells isolated with a human naive T-cell isolation kit. The sequence in DNA is TGTGCCAGCACTCCCGGGGGTTCCGGAAACACCATATATTTT. Its coded protein is CASTPGGSGNTIYF.